This is a list of T cell receptor beta chains from one sample in a study of blood T cell repertoires in COVID-19. TCRdb's copy holds only in-frame clones and misses some; the assay was immunoSEQ multiplex PCR. The table has 70,000 or so clones, about 80% seen once. Sequencing was performed on peripheral blood. The source is a woman aged 65 to 85 with acute or convalescent COVID-19. Both conserved end residues are part of each CDR3.

v_call	j_call	cdr3_aa
TRBV30	TRBJ1-3	CAWSRDSGSGNTIYF
TRBV28	TRBJ2-7	CASNPSGQNSYEQYF
TRBV5-6	TRBJ2-3	CASSVHRGASLDTQYF
TRBV2	TRBJ2-2	CASTAGYPGELFF
TRBV28	TRBJ1-1	CASSSFDRGPKAFF
TRBV27	TRBJ2-6	CASSLTGTGANVLTF
TRBV6-1	TRBJ1-5	CASSEVAGYQPQHF
TRBV5-6	TRBJ1-2	CASSLSRQGYNYGYTF
TRBV6-2/TRBV6-3	TRBJ2-7	CASSYPIHLDSKSSYEQYF
TRBV18	TRBJ1-1	CASTPRGDTKAFF
TRBV3-1/TRBV3-2	TRBJ1-2	CASSPRTGERKGIYGYTF
TRBV19	TRBJ2-4	CASTNSGGATKNIQYF
TRBV9	TRBJ1-1	CASSADPTGRWTEAFF
TRBV3-1/TRBV3-2	TRBJ2-3	CASSPSRGADTQYF
TRBV9	TRBJ2-2	CASSATDRFTGELFF
TRBV7-6	TRBJ1-1	CASSPRTGTLGPEAFF
TRBV2	TRBJ1-2	CASSGGGPGYTF
TRBV11-2	TRBJ1-2	CASSLDRGGSEGYTF
TRBV7-8	TRBJ1-2	CASSLVTGTGGGYTF
TRBV9	TRBJ2-5	CASSPRNRGFQETQYF